Listed here are 10 T cell receptor beta chains from one sample, sequenced in a study of shared clonotypes between healthy human individuals. The protocol was immunoSEQ multiplex PCR, while the TCRdb copy is restricted to in-frame clones and leaves out a portion. Seen here are under 2.5 million clones, around 92% observed once, and the top ten hold about 0.36%. Sequencing was performed on naive CD4+ T cells from PBMCs. Noted subset: CD45RA+ positively selected. The receptors shown here come from a man younger than 35 in good health. Some clones in this sample may be carry-over from other donors' samples.

The genes are TRBV15 and TRBJ2-7, with 7 bases fitting TRBD2. V gave up 5 bases and J gave up 9 bases; unmatched junction bases: 22. Germline CDR1 reads LNHNV; CDR2 reads YYDKDF (reference sequence). The CDR3 covers 17 residues. CDR3 bases: TGTGCCACCAGCCCCCGGAGGTCGACTGGGAGGGTACGCGGGCAGTACTTC. It specifies CATSPRRSTGRVRGQYF.

V is TRBV7-2 and J is TRBJ2-6; D gene ambiguous. Germline assignment: CDR1 SGHTA and CDR2 FQGNSA. The V and J ends lost 3 bases and 4 bases respectively, with 10 bases between them. The CDR3 consists of 15 residues. The CDR3 region is CASSFRVSGANVLTF. CDR3 sequence (DNA): TGTGCCAGCAGCTTTCGGGTGTCGGGGGCCAACGTCCTGACTTTC.

The gene calls are TRBV5-1 and TRBJ2-1; TRBD2 aligns across 12 bases. The V gene's germline CDR1 is SGHRS and CDR2 YFSETQ. V trimming: 0 bases; J trimming: 16 bases; junction bases outside the gene matches: 8. CDR3 size: 14 residues. The CDR3 is CASSLGLAGVDVFF. CDR3 coding DNA: TGCGCCAGCAGCTTGGGACTAGCGGGAGTCGACGTTTTCTTC.

The rearrangement joins TRBV27 to TRBJ2-7; no definite D call. Germline V CDR1 and CDR2: MNHEY, SMNVEV (reference sequence). The CDR3 consists of 13 residues. V was pared by 8 bases and J by 2 bases, with 13 bases between. This CDR3 is CASARTDTYEQYF. The CDR3, as DNA: TGTGCCAGCGCGAGGACGGATACCTACGAGCAGTACTTC.

The gene calls are TRBV7-2 and TRBJ2-7; D tentatively fits TRBD1 or TRBD2 (6 bases each). The CDR3 spans 16 residues. Deletions cut 3 bases from V and 3 bases from J, with 18 bases between. The germline CDR1 and CDR2 sequences are SGHTA and FQGNSA. CDR3 in amino acids: CASSLGVTGAYYEQYF. The DNA for the CDR3 is TGTGCCAGCAGCTTGGGAGTTACGGGGGCGTACTACGAGCAGTACTTC.

Here the CDR3 reads CASSLPQGASMGEQFF. In DNA form, the CDR3 reads TGTGCCAGCTCCCTCCCACAGGGGGCGTCGATGGGTGAGCAGTTCTTC. The chain uses TRBV18 and TRBJ2-1; 9 nucleotides match TRBD1. The CDR3 extends over 16 amino acids. With V trimmed by 6 bases and J by 9 bases, 15 bases remained unmatched. Germline V gene sequence: CDR1 KGHSH, CDR2 LQKENI.

The chain is built from TRBV5-5 and TRBJ2-3; D unclear. The CDR3 contains 15 residues. From germline, CDR1 is SGHKS and CDR2 YYEKEE (reference sequence). V shed 2 bases and J shed 3 bases, with 13 bases lying between them. CDR3 coding DNA: TGTGCCAGCAGCTTAAGTCCAAGGATAACAGATACGCAGTATTTT. Protein: CASSLSPRITDTQYF.

The chain uses TRBV27 and TRBJ1-5, with 7 bases identical to TRBD1. Germline V gives CDR1 MNHEY, CDR2 SMNVEV (reference sequence). The CDR3 runs 17 residues. Trimming at V came to 6 bases and at J to 1 base, leaving 12 bases not matched to a gene. CDR3 nucleotides: TGTGCCAGCAGCCTTTTAGCAGGGGGATTCAGCAATCAGCCCCAGCATTTT. It encodes CASSLLAGGFSNQPQHF.

The rearrangement joins TRBV18 to TRBJ2-1, with TRBD2 identical over 10 bases. The V and J ends lost 6 bases and 8 bases, in that order; junction bases with no gene match: 7. Per the germline V gene, CDR1 is KGHSH and CDR2 is LQKENI. CDR3 length equals 14 residues. CDR3 amino acids: CASSELAGLYEQFF. The DNA for the CDR3 is TGTGCCAGCTCCGAACTAGCGGGATTGTATGAGCAGTTCTTC.

The CDR3 DNA follows: TGTGCCAGCAGCCACCCCCTCGGGGGACGGTACAATGAGCAGTTCTTC. Translation: CASSHPLGGRYNEQFF. The J gene is TRBJ2-1, the V gene TRBV7-6; tentative D call: TRBD2 (6 bases). The germline V gene has CDR1 SGHVS and CDR2 FNYEAQ. The V end was cut by 5 bases, the J end by 4 bases, with 18 bases between. The CDR3 spans 16 residues.